One sample yielded the 22 T cell receptor beta chains listed below, sequenced in a study of T cells in Graves' hyperthyroidism and ophthalmopathy. The CDR3 regions of TCR beta were amplified from RNA transcripts. Researchers ran a first-round RT-PCR on the TCR CDR3 using the HTBI primer set. TCRdb re-called the multiplex PCR reads with MiXCR, one entry per CDR3 protein. The sample shows 400,000 to 600,000 distinct CDR3 sequences, 20% to 25% of them seen only once. Sequencing was performed on blood. These receptors all stem from a young man with Graves' hyperthyroidism.

The rearrangement links TRBV4-1 to TRBJ2-7; perhaps D is TRBD1 or TRBD2 (6 bases each). This CDR3 region has 16 residues. Trimming stripped 3 bases from V and 7 bases from J, with 22 bases between. Germline V gene sequence: CDR1 MGHRA, CDR2 YSYEKL. Here the CDR3 DNA reads TGCGCCAGCAGCCAGGGGAGGACAGTCGTTCAAGGGGAGCAGTACTTC. Protein product: CASSQGRTVVQGEQYF.

This clonotype was found many times. The chain uses TRBV3-1 and TRBJ2-2, with TRBD1 matching 8 bases. V lost 0 bases and J lost 8; bases outside the gene matches: 8. The CDR3 extends over 16 amino acids. Looked up from germline, CDR1 is LGHDT and CDR2 is YNNKEL (reference sequence). The CDR3 region is CASSQDEQGESGELFF. DNA of the CDR3: TGTGCCAGCAGCCAAGATGAACAGGGGGAGTCGGGGGAGCTGTTTTTT.

This clonotype was detected only once. This chain links TRBV6-1 with TRBJ1-2; 10 nucleotides match TRBD1. The CDR3 is 15 amino acids. Trimming took 5 bases from V and 6 from J; bases not matched to a gene: 9. Per germline, CDR1 MNHNS and CDR2 SASEGT. CDR3 in amino acids: CASSPKTGGFNGYTF. The CDR3, as DNA: TGTGCCAGCAGTCCAAAGACAGGGGGCTTCAATGGCTACACCTTC.

The chain carries TRBV11-2 and TRBJ2-7; TRBD2 matches at 14 bases. V lost 5 bases, J lost 3 bases, and 3 bases stayed unmatched. The CDR3 extends over 15 amino acids. CDR1 and CDR2 from the germline V gene are SGHAT and FQNNGV. The CDR3 sequence: CASSRGLAGGYEQYF. CDR3 in DNA: TGTGCCAGCAGCCGAGGACTAGCGGGAGGCTACGAGCAGTACTTC. The full variable domain, its missing parts supplied by reference TRBV11-2 and TRBJ2-7, is EAGVAQSPRYKIIEKRQSVAFWCNPISGHATLYWYQQILGQGPKLLIQFQNNGVVDDSQLPKDRFSAERLKGVDSTLKIQPAKLEDSAVYLCASSRGLAGGYEQYFGPGTRLTVT.

The gene calls are TRBV7-9 and TRBJ2-5; no reliable D call. The CDR3 length is 13 residues. The V and J ends lost 3 bases and 3 bases respectively, with 8 bases between them. From germline, CDR1 is SEHNR and CDR2 FQNEAQ (reference sequence). The CDR3: CASSLMAKETQYF. DNA for the CDR3: TGTGCCAGCAGCTTGATGGCCAAAGAGACCCAGTACTTC.

The chain recombines TRBV6-5 with TRBJ1-1, with D perhaps TRBD1 (5 bases). In germline, CDR1 is MNHEY, CDR2 SVGAGI. This CDR3 comprises 13 residues. The V end was cut by 4 bases, the J end by 1 base, with 7 bases between. This CDR3 is CASSWGKNTEAFF. The DNA for the CDR3 is TGTGCCAGCAGTTGGGGCAAGAACACTGAAGCTTTCTTT.

This clonotype was seen more than once but under ten times. The chain combines TRBV6-5 with TRBJ2-7, with D perhaps assigned TRBD1 or TRBD2 (6 bases each). The CDR3 extends over 14 amino acids. Germline CDR1 reads MNHEY; CDR2 reads SVGAGI. The V end lost 5 bases, the J end lost 4 bases, and 15 bases lay between the germline ends. The CDR3 DNA sequence: TGTGCCAGCAGTAACATCAGGGGAGGTTACGAGCAGTACTTC. Its protein is CASSNIRGGYEQYF.

This clonotype was counted ten times or more. The rearrangement links TRBV9 to TRBJ2-2; D possibly matches TRBD1 or TRBD2 (5 bases each). In germline, CDR1 is SGDLS, CDR2 YYNGEE. The CDR3 has 14 amino acids. The ends were cut back, 4 bases at V and 5 bases at J, with 12 bases in the middle. CDR3 in amino acids: CASSLGWGTGELFF. DNA for the CDR3: TGTGCCAGCAGCCTGGGGTGGGGGACCGGGGAGCTGTTTTTT. Full variable domain (missing parts from reference TRBV9 and TRBJ2-2): DSGVTQTPKHLITATGQRVTLRCSPRSGDLSVYWYQQSLDQGLQFLIQYYNGEERAKGNILERFSAQQFPDLHSELNLSSLELGDSALYFCASSLGWGTGELFFGEGSRLTVL.

V gene TRBV28 combines with J gene TRBJ2-5; 7 nucleotides match TRBD1. The germline V gene encodes CDR1 MDHEN and CDR2 SYDVKM. CDR3 length: 16 amino acids. Trimming removed 5 bases from V and 1 base from J; junction bases left unmatched: 10. The CDR3 nucleotides read TGTGCCAGCAGTCCCCCGGACAGGCAAGGCCAAGAGACCCAGTACTTC. Amino acids: CASSPPDRQGQETQYF.

In its sample, this clonotype was seen many times. V gene TRBV7-2 combines with J gene TRBJ2-7; the D is unclear. The V end lost 5 bases, the J end lost 6 bases, and 17 bases lay between the germline ends. CDR1 is SGHTA, CDR2 FQGNSA, per germline. The CDR3 runs to 14 residues. CDR3 in amino acids: CASSLGPGSREQYF. In DNA form, the CDR3 reads TGTGCCAGCAGCCTCGGGCCCGGATCTCGCGAGCAGTACTTC. Supplemented by reference TRBV7-2 and TRBJ2-7, the full variable domain reads GAGVSQSPSNKVTEKGKDVELRCDPISGHTALYWYRQSLGQGLEFLIYFQGNSAPDKSGLPSDRFSAERTGGSVSTLTIQRTQQEDSAVYLCASSLGPGSREQYFGPGTRLTVT.

This clonotype was seen a handful of times. The chain links TRBV28 to TRBJ1-2; tentative D call: TRBD1 (5 bases). Between the trimmed V and J ends, which lost 3 bases and 6 bases, there was a span of 17 bases. The CDR3 consists of 15 residues. Germline V gene sequence: CDR1 MDHEN, CDR2 SYDVKM. CDR3 protein: CASSFWGVRTNGYTF. CDR3 DNA sequence: TGTGCCAGCAGTTTCTGGGGGGTCCGGACGAATGGCTACACCTTC.

This chain joins TRBV11-2 and TRBJ2-2; either TRBD1 or TRBD2 may fit D (5 bases each). This CDR3 region has 17 residues. V was shortened by 4 bases and J by 2 bases, with 17 bases between the two germline ends. The V gene's germline CDR1 is SGHAT and CDR2 FQNNGV. For the CDR3, the DNA is TGTGCCAGCAGCTGGTCCGGGACGGCGATAAACACCGGGGAGCTGTTTTTT. Its protein is CASSWSGTAINTGELFF. Looking up the rest from reference TRBV11-2 and TRBJ2-2 gives the full variable domain: EAGVAQSPRYKIIEKRQSVAFWCNPISGHATLYWYQQILGQGPKLLIQFQNNGVVDDSQLPKDRFSAERLKGVDSTLKIQPAKLEDSAVYLCASSWSGTAINTGELFFGEGSRLTVL.

This clonotype turned up a few times. The CDR3: CASSWGDYSNQPQHF. CDR3 sequence (DNA): TGTGCCAGCAGCTGGGGTGACTATAGCAATCAGCCCCAGCATTTT. The chain couples TRBV5-5 to TRBJ1-5; unclear D gene. Germline-derived CDR1 and CDR2 are SGHKS and YYEKEE (reference sequence). CDR3 length equals 15 residues. Trimming removed 3 bases from V and 0 bases from J, with 10 bases in between.

This clonotype was detected ten times or more. The chain uses TRBV3-1 and TRBJ1-5; D may be TRBD1 (5 bases). CDR1 is LGHDT, CDR2 YNNKEL, per germline (reference sequence). The CDR3 covers 14 residues. V shed 11 bases and J shed 2 bases, with 16 bases lying between them. The CDR3 here is CALPWGSRNQPQHF. Written as DNA, the CDR3 is TGTGCCCTCCCCTGGGGCAGCCGCAATCAGCCCCAGCATTTT.

The chain combines TRBV13 with TRBJ1-3; D is unresolved. V gave up 5 bases and J gave up 2 bases, with 10 bases separating them. The CDR3 has 14 amino acids. CDR1 is PRHDT and CDR2 is FYEKMQ in the germline V gene (reference sequence). The chain's CDR3 is CASSGRGTGNTIYF. The CDR3, as DNA: TGTGCCAGCAGCGGACGAGGAACTGGAAACACCATATATTTT. Using reference TRBV13 and TRBJ1-3 for the parts outside the CDR3, the full variable domain is AAGVIQSPRHLIKEKRETATLKCYPIPRHDTVYWYQQGPGQDPQFLISFYEKMQSDKGSIPDRFSAQQFSDYHSELNMSSLELGDSALYFCASSGRGTGNTIYFGEGSWLTVV.

This clonotype was observed at least ten times. This chain connects TRBV6-5 to TRBJ1-2, with D tentatively TRBD1 (6 bases). Germline V gives CDR1 MNHEY, CDR2 SVGAGI. V lost 0 bases and J 4 bases, leaving 15 bases between the germline ends. The CDR3 loop spans 16 amino acids. Here the CDR3 reads CASSYSGQGLRYGYTF. CDR3 DNA sequence: TGTGCCAGCAGTTACTCAGGCCAGGGGTTACGCTATGGCTACACCTTC.

The J gene is TRBJ2-3, the V gene TRBV11-2; TRBD1 matches 7 bases. The CDR3 length is 14 residues. The junction had 8 bases not matched to a gene; V was cut back by 5 bases and J by 6 bases. The germline V gene has CDR1 SGHAT and CDR2 FQNNGV. The DNA for the CDR3 is TGTGCCAGCAGCCCGGGACAGCAGTTGGATACGCAGTATTTT. This sequence encodes CASSPGQQLDTQYF.

Ten or more counts support this clonotype. One end of the junction is discordant with germline, which a read error may explain. This CDR3 reads CAISHAWGNTIYF. The CDR3 DNA follows: TGTGCCATCAGCCACGCATGGGGAAACACCATATATTTT. The V and J genes are TRBV7-9 and TRBJ1-3; D unresolved. This CDR3 spans 13 amino acids. Germline V gene data show CDR1 as SEHNR and CDR2 as FQNEAQ (reference sequence). Complete variable domain (other parts from reference TRBV7-9 and TRBJ1-3): DTGVSQNPRHKITKRGQNVTFRCDPISEHNRLYWYRQTLGQGPEFLTYFQNEAQLEKSRLLSDRFSAERPKGSFSTLEIQRTEQGDSAMYLCAISHAWGNTIYFGEGSWLTVV.

There are a few counts of this clonotype. The chain carries TRBV18 and TRBJ1-3, with 8 positions matching TRBD1. The trim removed 3 bases at V and 1 base at J, leaving 11 bases unmatched. Germline assignment: CDR1 KGHSH and CDR2 LQKENI. The CDR3 spans 18 residues. The CDR3 bases are TGTGCCAGCTCACCTCGCGGACAGGGCCTCCCATCTGGAAACACCATATATTTT. Translated: CASSPRGQGLPSGNTIYF.

This chain joins TRBV2 and TRBJ2-7; TRBD2 agrees at 9 bases. The CDR3 extends over 16 amino acids. J lost 0 bases, V lost 5 bases, and 8 bases had no gene match. The V gene's germline CDR1 is SNHLY and CDR2 FYNNEI. CDR3 coding DNA: TGTGCCAGCAGTTTACTAGCGGGTCTGGCCTCCTACGAGCAGTACTTC. It codes for CASSLLAGLASYEQYF.

This rearrangement joins TRBV19 to TRBJ1-1; 7 bases are shared with TRBD1. The CDR3 sequence is 12 residues long. V shed 3 bases and J 11 bases; nucleotides not matched to a gene: 6. The germline V gene has CDR1 LNHDA and CDR2 SQIVND (reference sequence). The CDR3 sequence is CASSMIQGRAFF. The CDR3 DNA is TGTGCCAGTAGTATGATACAGGGGCGCGCTTTCTTT.

This clonotype has ten or more counts. This chain links TRBV2 with TRBJ2-5; 9 bases match TRBD2. There are 15 residues in the CDR3. CDR1 SNHLY and CDR2 FYNNEI come from the germline V gene. Trimming removed 4 bases from V and 2 bases from J; junction bases left unmatched: 5. CDR3 DNA sequence: TGTGCCAGCAGTGGGAGCGGGGGGCCTCAAGAGACCCAGTACTTC. It specifies CASSGSGGPQETQYF.